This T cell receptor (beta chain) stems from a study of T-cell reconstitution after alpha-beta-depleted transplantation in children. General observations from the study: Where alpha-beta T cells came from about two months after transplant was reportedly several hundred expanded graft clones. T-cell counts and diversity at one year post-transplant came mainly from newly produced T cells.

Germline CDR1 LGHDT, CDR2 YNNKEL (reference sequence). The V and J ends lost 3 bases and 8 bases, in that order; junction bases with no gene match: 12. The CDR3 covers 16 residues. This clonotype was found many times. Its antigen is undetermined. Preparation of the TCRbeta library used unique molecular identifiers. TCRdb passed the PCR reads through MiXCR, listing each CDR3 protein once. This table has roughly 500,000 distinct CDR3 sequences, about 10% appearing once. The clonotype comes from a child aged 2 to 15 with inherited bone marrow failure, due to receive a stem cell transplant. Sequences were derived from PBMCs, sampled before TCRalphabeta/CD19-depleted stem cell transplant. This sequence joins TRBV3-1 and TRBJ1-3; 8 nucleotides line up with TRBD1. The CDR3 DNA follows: TGTGCCAGCAGCCACGGACCGGACAGGGAGAGGGACACCATATATTTT. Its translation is CASSHGPDRERDTIYF.